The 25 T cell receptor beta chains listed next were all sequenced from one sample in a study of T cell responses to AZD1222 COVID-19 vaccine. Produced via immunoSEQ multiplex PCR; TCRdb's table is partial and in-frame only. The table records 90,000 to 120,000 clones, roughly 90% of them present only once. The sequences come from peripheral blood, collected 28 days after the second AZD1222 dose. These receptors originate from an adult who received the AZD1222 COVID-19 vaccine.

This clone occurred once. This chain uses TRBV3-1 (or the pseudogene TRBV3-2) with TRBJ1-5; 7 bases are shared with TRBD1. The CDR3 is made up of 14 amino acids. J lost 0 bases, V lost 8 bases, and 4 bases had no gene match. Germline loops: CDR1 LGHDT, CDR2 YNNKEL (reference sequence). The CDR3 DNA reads TGTGCCAGCGCAGGGGGAAATAGCAATCAGCCCCAGCATTTT. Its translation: CASAGGNSNQPQHF.

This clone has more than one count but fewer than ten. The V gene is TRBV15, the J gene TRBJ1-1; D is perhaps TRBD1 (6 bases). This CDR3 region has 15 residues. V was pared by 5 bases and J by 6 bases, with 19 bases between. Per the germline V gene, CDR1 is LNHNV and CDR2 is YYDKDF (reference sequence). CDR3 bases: TGTGCCACCAGCCCTCGTTCAGGGGTAATGGCTGAAGCTTTCTTT. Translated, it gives CATSPRSGVMAEAFF.

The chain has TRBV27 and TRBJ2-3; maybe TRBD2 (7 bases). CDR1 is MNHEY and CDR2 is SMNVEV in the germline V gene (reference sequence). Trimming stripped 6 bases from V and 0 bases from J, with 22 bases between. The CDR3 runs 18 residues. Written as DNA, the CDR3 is TGTGCCAGCAGCCGATTGGGGGGGCGGTCCACTAGCACAGATACGCAGTATTTT. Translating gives CASSRLGGRSTSTDTQYF.

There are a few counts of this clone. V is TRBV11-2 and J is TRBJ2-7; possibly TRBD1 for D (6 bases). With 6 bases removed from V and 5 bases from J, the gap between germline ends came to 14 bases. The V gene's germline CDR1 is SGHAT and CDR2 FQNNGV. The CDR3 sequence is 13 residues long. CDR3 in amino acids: CASSPTGRDEQYF. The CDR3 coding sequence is TGTGCCAGCAGTCCGACAGGAAGGGACGAGCAGTACTTC.

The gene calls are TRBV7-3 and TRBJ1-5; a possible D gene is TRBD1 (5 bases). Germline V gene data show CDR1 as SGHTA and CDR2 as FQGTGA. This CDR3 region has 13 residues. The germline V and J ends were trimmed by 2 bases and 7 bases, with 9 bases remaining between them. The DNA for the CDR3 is TGTGCCAGCAGCTTATTTGGGGGGCAGCCCCAGCATTTT. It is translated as CASSLFGGQPQHF.

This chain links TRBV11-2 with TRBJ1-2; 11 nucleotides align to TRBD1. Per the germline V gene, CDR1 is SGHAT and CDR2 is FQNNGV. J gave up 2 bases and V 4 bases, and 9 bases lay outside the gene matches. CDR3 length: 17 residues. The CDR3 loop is CASSSGTGGQLNYGYTF. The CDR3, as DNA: TGTGCCAGCAGCTCTGGGACAGGGGGGCAATTGAACTATGGCTACACCTTC. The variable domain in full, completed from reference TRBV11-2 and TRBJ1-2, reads EAGVAQSPRYKIIEKRQSVAFWCNPISGHATLYWYQQILGQGPKLLIQFQNNGVVDDSQLPKDRFSAERLKGVDSTLKIQPAKLEDSAVYLCASSSGTGGQLNYGYTFGSGTRLTVV.

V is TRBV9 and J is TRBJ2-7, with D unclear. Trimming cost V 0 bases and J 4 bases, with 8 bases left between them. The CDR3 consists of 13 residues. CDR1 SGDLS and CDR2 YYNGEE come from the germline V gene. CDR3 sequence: CASSVGASYEQYF. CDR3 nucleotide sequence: TGTGCCAGCAGCGTAGGAGCGAGTTACGAGCAGTACTTC.

The CDR3 bases are TGCGCCAGCAGCTTGGGTTCCGGAACTTACGAGCAGTACTTC. Protein product: CASSLGSGTYEQYF. The chain employs TRBV5-1 and TRBJ2-7; D gene unclear. CDR3 length equals 14 residues. The V and J ends lost 0 bases and 4 bases respectively, with 11 bases between them. Germline V gives CDR1 SGHRS, CDR2 YFSETQ.

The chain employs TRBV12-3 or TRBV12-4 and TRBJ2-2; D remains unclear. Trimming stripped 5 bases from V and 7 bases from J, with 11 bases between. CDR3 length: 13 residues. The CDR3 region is CASSRTPGGELFF. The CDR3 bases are TGTGCCAGCAGTCGCACACCTGGCGGGGAGCTGTTTTTT.

The CDR3 sequence: CASSRQRQEETQYF. The DNA for the CDR3 is TGTGCCAGCAGCCGACAGCGACAAGAAGAGACCCAGTACTTC. The J gene is TRBJ2-5, the V gene TRBV5-4, with D possibly being TRBD1 (5 bases). CDR1 is SGHNT and CDR2 is YYREEE in the germline V gene (reference sequence). V was trimmed by 4 bases and J by 3 bases, leaving 13 bases between them. The CDR3 consists of 14 residues.

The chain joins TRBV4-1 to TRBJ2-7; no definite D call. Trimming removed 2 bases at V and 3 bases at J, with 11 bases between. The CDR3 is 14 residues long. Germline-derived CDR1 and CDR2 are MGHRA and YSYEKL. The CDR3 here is CASSQRVGVYEQYF. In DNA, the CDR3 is TGCGCCAGCAGCCAAAGAGTGGGCGTCTACGAGCAGTACTTC.

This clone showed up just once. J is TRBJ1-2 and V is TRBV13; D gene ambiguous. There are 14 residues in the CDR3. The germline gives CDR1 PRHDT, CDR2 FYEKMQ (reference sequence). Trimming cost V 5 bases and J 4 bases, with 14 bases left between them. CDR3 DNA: TGTGCCAGCAGCGCCTGGGAGGACCTCTATGGCTACACCTTC. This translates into CASSAWEDLYGYTF.

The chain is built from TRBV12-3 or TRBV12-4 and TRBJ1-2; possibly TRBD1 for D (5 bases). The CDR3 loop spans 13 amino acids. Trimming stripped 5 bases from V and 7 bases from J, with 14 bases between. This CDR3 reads CASSDTGTLGYTF. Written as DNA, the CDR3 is TGTGCCAGCAGTGACACCGGGACTCTTGGCTACACCTTC.

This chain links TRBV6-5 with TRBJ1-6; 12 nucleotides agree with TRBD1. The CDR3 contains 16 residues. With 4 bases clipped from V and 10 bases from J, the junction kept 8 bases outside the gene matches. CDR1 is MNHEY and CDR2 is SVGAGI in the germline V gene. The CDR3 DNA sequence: TGTGCCAGCAGTTCCGGGACAGGGGGCTTAGGGTCACCCCTCCACTTT. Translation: CASSSGTGGLGSPLHF.

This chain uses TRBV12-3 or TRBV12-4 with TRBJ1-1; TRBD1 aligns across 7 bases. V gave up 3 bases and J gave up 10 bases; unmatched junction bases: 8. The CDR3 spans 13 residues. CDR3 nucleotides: TGTGCCAGCAGTTTCCTCGAGGGGGCGGGAGCTTTCTTT. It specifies CASSFLEGAGAFF.

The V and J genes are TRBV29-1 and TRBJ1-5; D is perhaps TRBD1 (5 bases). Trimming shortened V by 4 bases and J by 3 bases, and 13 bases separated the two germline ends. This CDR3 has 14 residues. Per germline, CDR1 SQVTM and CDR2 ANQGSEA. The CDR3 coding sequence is TGCAGCGTTGCTTCCGGGGGAAACAATCAGCCCCAGCATTTT. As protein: CSVASGGNNQPQHF.

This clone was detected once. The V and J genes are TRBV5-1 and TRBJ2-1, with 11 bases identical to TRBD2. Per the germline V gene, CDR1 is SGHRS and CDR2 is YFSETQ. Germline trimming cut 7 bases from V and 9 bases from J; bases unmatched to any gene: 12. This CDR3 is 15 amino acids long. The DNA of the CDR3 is TGCGCCAGCGCCATAGCGGGGGGGCTAAGCGGTGAGCAGTTCTTC. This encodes CASAIAGGLSGEQFF.

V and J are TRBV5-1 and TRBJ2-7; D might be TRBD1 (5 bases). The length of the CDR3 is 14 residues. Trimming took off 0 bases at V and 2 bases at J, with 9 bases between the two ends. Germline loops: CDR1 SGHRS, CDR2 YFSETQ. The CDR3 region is CASSLEGRAYEQYF. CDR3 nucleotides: TGCGCCAGCAGCTTGGAAGGCAGGGCCTACGAGCAGTACTTC.

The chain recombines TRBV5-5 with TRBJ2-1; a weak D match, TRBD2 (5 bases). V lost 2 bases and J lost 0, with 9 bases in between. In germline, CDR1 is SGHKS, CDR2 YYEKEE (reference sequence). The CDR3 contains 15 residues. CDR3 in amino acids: CASSFSGSSYNEQFF. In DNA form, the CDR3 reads TGTGCCAGCAGCTTTTCGGGGAGCTCCTACAATGAGCAGTTCTTC.

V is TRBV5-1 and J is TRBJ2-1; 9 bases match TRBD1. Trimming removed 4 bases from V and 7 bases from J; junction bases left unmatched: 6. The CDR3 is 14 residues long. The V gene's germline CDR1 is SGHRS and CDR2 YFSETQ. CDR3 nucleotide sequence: TGCGCCAGCAGCCAGGGACAGGGAGGAAATGAGCAGTTCTTC. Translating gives CASSQGQGGNEQFF.

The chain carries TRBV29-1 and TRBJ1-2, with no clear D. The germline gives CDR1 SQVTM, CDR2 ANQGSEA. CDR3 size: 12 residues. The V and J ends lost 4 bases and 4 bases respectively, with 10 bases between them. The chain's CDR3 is CSVGLAGYGYTF. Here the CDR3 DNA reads TGCAGCGTTGGTCTGGCAGGCTATGGCTACACCTTC.

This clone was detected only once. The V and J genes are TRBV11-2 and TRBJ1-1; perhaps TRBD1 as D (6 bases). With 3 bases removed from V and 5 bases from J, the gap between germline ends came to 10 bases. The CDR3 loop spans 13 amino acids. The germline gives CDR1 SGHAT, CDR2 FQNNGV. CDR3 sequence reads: CASSLGGWTEAFF. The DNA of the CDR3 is TGTGCCAGCAGCTTGGGGGGCTGGACTGAAGCTTTCTTT.

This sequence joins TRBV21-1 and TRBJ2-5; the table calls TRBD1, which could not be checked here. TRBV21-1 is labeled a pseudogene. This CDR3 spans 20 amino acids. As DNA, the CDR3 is TGTGCCAGCAGCCCAAACCTAAGACAGGGCCGTTGGGAGGCCCGAGAGACCCAGTACTTC. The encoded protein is CASSPNLRQGRWEARETQYF.

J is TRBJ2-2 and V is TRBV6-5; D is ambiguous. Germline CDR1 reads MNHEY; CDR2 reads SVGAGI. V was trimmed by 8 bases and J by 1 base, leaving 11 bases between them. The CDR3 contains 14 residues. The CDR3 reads CASEKAQNTGELFF. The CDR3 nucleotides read TGTGCCAGCGAAAAAGCACAGAACACCGGGGAGCTGTTTTTT.

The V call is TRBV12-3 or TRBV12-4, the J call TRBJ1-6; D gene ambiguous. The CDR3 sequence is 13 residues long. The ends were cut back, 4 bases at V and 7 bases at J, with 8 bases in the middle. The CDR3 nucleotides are TGTGCCAGCAGTTGGGGTGAGAATTCACCCCTCCACTTT. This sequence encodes CASSWGENSPLHF.